What follows are 32 T cell receptor beta chains derived from one specimen sequenced in a study of cytomegalovirus exposure and HLA in healthy donors. Researchers ran the PCR with 60 Vbeta and 13 Jbeta primers. Generated by immunoSEQ multiplex PCR, the TCRdb table keeps only in-frame clones and is missing some. The data contain approximately 130,000 clones, approximately 81% of them seen just once; the ten biggest clones take up 2.2%. The sample taken for sequencing was PBMCs. These receptors were obtained from a woman aged 40 to 50 in good health and CMV-seronegative.

The chain links TRBV15 to TRBJ1-1, with D unclear. The CDR3 extends over 15 amino acids. Per germline, CDR1 LNHNV and CDR2 YYDKDF (reference sequence). Trimming removed 0 bases at V and 1 base at J, with 9 bases between. In DNA form, the CDR3 reads TGTGCCACCAGCAGAGATTACACCAAGAACACTGAAGCTTTCTTT. It is translated as CATSRDYTKNTEAFF.

The CDR3 DNA reads as TGTGCCAGCAGTGAAGTAGGGGGATTGTACGGATACGAGCAGTACTTC. Protein product: CASSEVGGLYGYEQYF. The genes are TRBV6-1 and TRBJ2-7; tentatively, D is TRBD1 (6 bases). V gave up 1 base and J gave up 4 bases, with 17 bases separating them. The CDR3 extends over 16 amino acids. Germline V lookup: CDR1 MNHNS, CDR2 SASEGT.

This clone has just one count. This chain links TRBV27 with TRBJ2-7; 10 bases line up with TRBD2. From germline, CDR1 is MNHEY and CDR2 SMNVEV (reference sequence). The CDR3 spans 14 residues. Losses at the gene ends were 6 bases for V and 2 bases for J; bases not matched to a gene: 4. The CDR3 nucleotides are TGTGCCAGCAGGCGGACTAGCGGAGCCTACGAGCAGTACTTC. Protein sequence: CASRRTSGAYEQYF.

This chain links TRBV7-2 with TRBJ2-1; tentative D call: TRBD2 (5 bases). V lost 1 base to trimming and J lost 5 bases, with 9 bases between them. The length of the CDR3 is 14 residues. Germline CDR1 SGHTA, CDR2 FQGNSA. The CDR3 DNA sequence: TGTGCCAGCAGCTTAGAACTAGTCCACAATGAGCAGTTCTTC. Translating it yields CASSLELVHNEQFF. The complete variable domain, with remaining parts taken from reference TRBV7-2 and TRBJ2-1, reads GAGVSQSPSNKVTEKGKDVELRCDPISGHTALYWYRQSLGQGLEFLIYFQGNSAPDKSGLPSDRFSAERTGGSVSTLTIQRTQQEDSAVYLCASSLELVHNEQFFGPGTRLTVL.

The chain links TRBV5-4 to TRBJ2-1; 7 bases align to TRBD2. Looked up from germline, CDR1 is SGHNT and CDR2 is YYREEE (reference sequence). The CDR3 consists of 15 residues. Trimming removed 4 bases from V and 4 bases from J; junction bases left unmatched: 8. The CDR3 protein is CASSLTSVSYNEQFF. The CDR3 DNA reads TGTGCCAGCAGCCTTACTAGCGTATCGTACAATGAGCAGTTCTTC.

The rearrangement uses TRBV28 and TRBJ1-2; 7 bases align to TRBD1. This CDR3 region has 12 residues. CDR1 MDHEN and CDR2 SYDVKM come from the germline V gene. The J segment lost 7 bases and the V segment lost 6 bases, leaving 5 bases of the junction unmatched. CDR3 protein: CASRPTGFGYTF. CDR3 nucleotides: TGTGCCAGCAGGCCGACAGGGTTTGGCTACACCTTC.

V usage is TRBV30 and J usage is TRBJ2-7; 8 bases agree with TRBD2. The CDR3 is 14 residues long. Looked up from germline, CDR1 is GTSNPN and CDR2 is SVGIG (reference sequence). Trimming cost V 2 bases and J 1 base; bases outside gene matches: 4. This chain's CDR3 is CAWSLGGGSYEQYF. The CDR3 DNA is TGTGCCTGGAGTTTGGGCGGGGGGTCCTACGAGCAGTACTTC.

The genes are TRBV7-8 and TRBJ2-1; tentatively, D is TRBD2 (6 bases). Trimming stripped 5 bases from V and 0 bases from J, with 11 bases between. This CDR3 comprises 15 residues. Germline loops: CDR1 SGHVS, CDR2 FQNEAQ. The CDR3 sequence: CASSRGESSYNEQFF. As DNA, the CDR3 is TGTGCCAGCAGCCGCGGGGAGAGCTCCTACAATGAGCAGTTCTTC.

Written as DNA, the CDR3 is TGTGCCAGCAGCCAAGGTTCAAATTTAGCCTACGAGCAGTACTTC. Protein sequence: CASSQGSNLAYEQYF. This chain uses TRBV4-2 with TRBJ2-7, with D hard to call. V gave up 1 base and J gave up 2 bases, with 12 bases separating them. CDR1 and CDR2 (germline): LGHNA, YNFKEQ. This CDR3 has 15 amino acids.

This clone turned up a few times. This chain links TRBV6-1 with TRBJ1-5; TRBD1 matches at 8 bases. The CDR3 has 14 amino acids. Trimming at V came to 8 bases and at J to 1 base, leaving 4 bases not matched to a gene. Germline V gene data show CDR1 as MNHNS and CDR2 as SASEGT. CDR3: CASGQGGSNQPQHF. In nucleotides, the CDR3 is TGTGCCAGCGGACAGGGAGGGAGCAATCAGCCCCAGCATTTT.

This clone was picked up a small number of times. The chain uses TRBV6-1 and TRBJ1-2, with 7 bases fitting TRBD1. Germline-derived CDR1 and CDR2 are MNHNS and SASEGT. V was clipped by 3 bases and J by 8 bases; unmatched bases: 6. CDR3 length: 13 residues. The CDR3 sequence: CASSEGQRSGYTF. DNA of the CDR3: TGTGCCAGCAGTGAGGGACAGAGATCGGGCTACACCTTC.

As concerns this clone: A read error may account for a junction end that differs from germline. The V and J genes are TRBV7-9 and TRBJ2-1, with 15 bases aligning to TRBD2. The CDR3 consists of 14 residues. Germline assignment: CDR1 SEHNR and CDR2 FQNEAQ (reference sequence). DNA for the CDR3: TGTTCCAGCAGGGGGACTAGCGGGGGGAATGAGCAGTTCTTC. It specifies CSSRGTSGGNEQFF.

The chain recombines TRBV7-8 with TRBJ2-7; maybe TRBD1 (6 bases). Germline CDR1 is SGHVS and CDR2 is FQNEAQ. Deletions cut 5 bases from V and 1 base from J, with 12 bases between. This CDR3 has 14 residues. The CDR3 DNA reads as TGTGCCAGCAGCGCTGGACAGTTTTCCTACGAGCAGTACTTC. Translation: CASSAGQFSYEQYF.

The J gene is TRBJ2-7, the V gene TRBV29-1, with D tentatively TRBD2 (6 bases). CDR1 is SQVTM and CDR2 is ANQGSEA in the germline V gene. V was shortened by 0 bases and J by 4 bases, with 19 bases between the two germline ends. The CDR3 runs 16 residues. In DNA, the CDR3 is TGCAGCGTTGAAGAAGGCCGGGGGTTCGGGGTTTACGAGCAGTACTTC. Amino acids: CSVEEGRGFGVYEQYF.

V usage is TRBV4-3 and J usage is TRBJ2-7; D remains unclear. The germline CDR1 and CDR2 sequences are LGHNA and YSLEER. The V end lost 0 bases, the J end lost 0 bases, and 15 bases lay between the germline ends. This CDR3 comprises 17 residues. The CDR3 protein is CASSQESPAGYSYEQYF. Written as DNA, the CDR3 is TGCGCCAGCAGCCAAGAATCCCCCGCAGGCTACTCCTACGAGCAGTACTTC.

The V and J genes are TRBV16 and TRBJ2-2, with 9 bases matching TRBD1. This CDR3 has 16 amino acids. CDR1 is KGHSY, CDR2 FQNENV, per germline. V dropped 3 bases and J dropped 5; count of bases not matched to a gene: 7. The CDR3 region is CASSHTDRGGTGELFF. In nucleotides, the CDR3 is TGTGCCAGCAGCCATACGGACAGGGGCGGTACCGGGGAGCTGTTTTTT. The variable domain in full, with the rest retrieved from reference TRBV16 and TRBJ2-2, is GEEVAQTPKHLVRGEGQKAKLYCAPIKGHSYVFWYQQVLKNEFKFLISFQNENVFDETGMPKERFSAKCLPNSPCSLEIQATKLEDSAVYFCASSHTDRGGTGELFFGEGSRLTVL.

The chain uses TRBV7-9 and TRBJ1-1, with 10 bases that match TRBD1. The V gene end was trimmed by 5 bases and the J gene end by 4 bases; junction bases not matched to a gene: 10. CDR1 SEHNR and CDR2 FQNEAQ come from the germline V gene (reference sequence). This CDR3 is built from 16 residues. Here the CDR3 reads CASSLITDRGGTEAFF. CDR3 DNA sequence: TGTGCCAGCAGCCTCATCACGGACAGGGGGGGCACTGAAGCTTTCTTT.

V and J are TRBV18 and TRBJ1-1, with D unclear. CDR3 size: 15 residues. Germline CDR1 is KGHSH and CDR2 is LQKENI. V was clipped by 3 bases and J by 1 base, with 12 bases between them. Here the CDR3 DNA reads TGTGCCAGCTCACCGGTCATCATGGCGAACACTGAAGCTTTCTTT. It codes for CASSPVIMANTEAFF.

V is TRBV19 and J is TRBJ2-5; D is undetermined. V was trimmed by 1 base and J by 3 bases, leaving 12 bases between them. The CDR3 has 15 residues. Germline V gene data show CDR1 as LNHDA and CDR2 as SQIVND (reference sequence). CDR3 bases: TGTGCCAGTAGTATAGGGTCGACTGTGGAAGAGACCCAGTACTTC. This translates into CASSIGSTVEETQYF.

The chain couples TRBV30 to TRBJ1-2; D possibly corresponds to TRBD1 (6 bases). Trimming pared 5 bases from V and 8 bases from J, leaving 15 bases between. This CDR3 is built from 12 residues. The germline V gene has CDR1 GTSNPN and CDR2 SVGIG (reference sequence). CDR3 DNA sequence: TGTGCCTGGGTGGGACACACCGGCGGCTACACCTTC. Translation gives CAWVGHTGGYTF.

CDR3 region: CASTIGTVPNSPLHF. CDR3 nucleotide sequence: TGTGCCAGCACCATAGGGACAGTCCCTAATTCACCCCTCCACTTT. The gene calls are TRBV2 and TRBJ1-6; 7 bases agree with TRBD1. This CDR3 contains 15 residues. Germline CDR1 reads SNHLY; CDR2 reads FYNNEI. With V trimmed by 7 bases and J by 6 bases, 9 bases remained unmatched. Full variable domain (outside the CDR3, taken from reference TRBV2 and TRBJ1-6): EPEVTQTPSHQVTQMGQEVILRCVPISNHLYFYWYRQILGQKVEFLVSFYNNEISEKSEIFDDQFSVERPDGSNFTLKIRSTKLEDSAMYFCASTIGTVPNSPLHFGNGTRLTVT.

V and J are TRBV30 and TRBJ2-5, with 7 bases lining up with TRBD2. This CDR3 is built from 16 residues. The germline V gene encodes CDR1 GTSNPN and CDR2 SVGIG (reference sequence). J gave up 1 base and V 4 bases, and 12 bases lay outside the gene matches. CDR3 sequence reads: CAWNGGGWPRQETQYF. For the CDR3, the DNA is TGTGCCTGGAATGGGGGGGGGTGGCCCCGCCAAGAGACCCAGTACTTC.

The rearrangement uses TRBV6-5 and TRBJ2-3; 10 bases agree with TRBD2. V was pared by 6 bases and J by 2 bases, with 5 bases of the junction left unmatched. This CDR3 is built from 15 residues. The germline V gene encodes CDR1 MNHEY and CDR2 SVGAGI. The CDR3: CASRLAGGFTDTQYF. CDR3 nucleotides: TGTGCCAGCAGGTTAGCGGGGGGCTTCACAGATACGCAGTATTTT.

The chain joins TRBV5-1 to TRBJ1-1, with TRBD1 identical over 7 bases. CDR1 and CDR2 from the germline V gene are SGHRS and YFSETQ. V shed 4 bases and J 8 bases; nucleotides not matched to a gene: 14. This CDR3 is 15 amino acids long. The CDR3 here is CASSRTTGSGREAFF. CDR3 DNA: TGCGCCAGCAGCCGCACGACAGGGTCGGGTCGAGAAGCTTTCTTT.

This rearrangement joins TRBV7-9 to TRBJ1-2; 7 bases are shared with TRBD1. J gave up 4 bases and V 5 bases, and 10 bases lay outside the gene matches. The CDR3 runs 15 residues. CDR1 and CDR2 from the germline V gene are SEHNR and FQNEAQ (reference sequence). The CDR3 coding sequence is TGTGCCAGCAGCCGAGGGGGCGCTGATCCCTATGGCTACACCTTC. Protein sequence: CASSRGGADPYGYTF.

The genes are TRBV28 and TRBJ2-7; 10 bases match TRBD2. The CDR3 totals 20 residues. Germline CDR1 is MDHEN and CDR2 is SYDVKM. V lost 3 bases to trimming and J lost 0 bases; unmatched junction nucleotides: 17. CDR3 bases: TGTGCCAGCAGTTTGGTGCTTGGAACTAGCGGGGCCCAGGGCTCCTACGAGCAGTACTTC. This encodes CASSLVLGTSGAQGSYEQYF.

This clone was recorded a few times. The chain recombines TRBV30 with TRBJ1-1, with unresolved D. This CDR3 region has 14 residues. CDR1 and CDR2 from the germline V gene are GTSNPN and SVGIG (reference sequence). Trimming removed 0 bases at V and 3 bases at J, with 11 bases between. CDR3 residues: CAWSVPPRDTEAFF. In nucleotides, the CDR3 is TGTGCCTGGAGTGTACCCCCCCGGGACACTGAAGCTTTCTTT.

The chain carries TRBV6-5 and TRBJ2-1; 11 bases agree with TRBD1. Germline V CDR1 and CDR2: MNHEY, SVGAGI. The length of the CDR3 is 16 residues. Trimming at V came to 2 bases and at J to 4 bases, leaving 4 bases not matched to a gene. The CDR3 DNA reads as TGTGCCAGCAGTTACCGGGGGACAGGGGGTTACAATGAGCAGTTCTTC. It specifies CASSYRGTGGYNEQFF.

The V call is TRBV11-2, the J call TRBJ1-5; possible D gene TRBD1, 5 bases. The CDR3 spans 15 residues. V was cut by 2 bases and J by 1 base, with 9 bases left in between. Germline-derived CDR1 and CDR2 are SGHAT and FQNNGV. CDR3 residues: CASSLSQGSNQPQHF. DNA of the CDR3: TGTGCCAGCAGCTTATCGCAGGGAAGCAATCAGCCCCAGCATTTT.

Notes on this clone: In this CDR3 the conserved last residue, phenylalanine or tryptophan, is missing, so a read error is likely. The limits of the CDR3 on the DNA are not certain, so only TCRdb's listed CDR3 is given. The V and J genes are TRBV21-1 and TRBJ2-4; TRBD2 is the table's D call and was not checked against the DNA. TRBV21-1 is termed a pseudogene. The CDR3 is 14 residues long, counting both termini. The CDR3 reads CASSKIVSSPTLLA.

The V gene is TRBV6-6, the J gene TRBJ2-7; a weak D match, TRBD1 (5 bases). CDR1 is MNHNY and CDR2 is SVGAGI in the germline V gene (reference sequence). The length of the CDR3 is 11 residues. V was pared by 8 bases and J by 3 bases, with 8 bases between. CDR3 sequence (DNA): TGTGCCAGCGGTCAGGGCTACGAGCAGTACTTC. Protein sequence: CASGQGYEQYF.

This clone has a single count. This rearrangement joins TRBV4-3 to TRBJ2-7; 8 bases agree with TRBD2. The CDR3 length is 16 residues. With V trimmed by 0 bases and J by 6 bases, 10 bases remained unmatched. CDR1 and CDR2 (germline): LGHNA, YSLEER. CDR3: CASSQDHGRVNTEQYF. The CDR3 DNA reads TGCGCCAGCAGCCAAGATCACGGGAGGGTCAATACCGAGCAGTACTTC.